Listed here is a single TCR beta chain. This CDR3 spans 12 amino acids. CDR1 and CDR2 from the germline V gene are MDHEN and SYDVKM. The V end was cut by 10 bases, the J end by 4 bases, with 14 bases between. This sample is part of a study of T cell repertoires in cytomegalovirus infection. One entry per CDR3 protein, called by TCRdb with MiXCR from the reads. The table has approximately 170,000 distinct CDR3 sequences, about 15% seen once; the top ten hold about 17%. The gene calls are TRBV28 and TRBJ2-7; the D is unclear. Sample: CD8+ T cells from PBMCs. This TCR came from a human donor in good health (CMV status not recorded). Some clones in this sample may be carry-over from other donors' samples. CDR3 DNA: TGTGCCACGGAGACATCGAGGTACGAGCAGTACTTC. It encodes CATETSRYEQYF. Drawing the rest from reference TRBV28 and TRBJ2-7, the complete variable domain is DVKVTQSSRYLVKRTGEKVFLECVQDMDHENMFWYRQDPGLGLRLIYFSYDVKMKEKGDIPEGYSVSREKKERFSLILESASTNQTSMYLCATETSRYEQYFGPGTRLTVT.